Each of the 18 T cell receptor beta chains below was sequenced from the same sample in a study of cytomegalovirus exposure and HLA in healthy donors (dated by TCRdb to 2017 to 2019). The method behind the library was the immunoSEQ multiplex PCR assay. TCRdb limited this immuneACCESS table to in-frame rearrangements with V and J called. A share of clones is missing; checked studies link under half to unresolved V genes, and the rest is unexplained. This sample lists fewer than 150,000 clones; about 91% were detected once. The ten largest account for over 6.5% of the sample. Sequencing was carried out using PBMCs. These receptors all come from a woman under 30 in good health and CMV-seropositive.

V gene TRBV5-6 combines with J gene TRBJ2-1; D is possibly TRBD1 (6 bases). V lost 4 bases, J lost 9 bases, and 23 bases lay in between. This CDR3 is 16 amino acids long. Germline CDR1 is SGHDT and CDR2 is YYEEEE. The CDR3 DNA is TGTGCCAGCAGCCCCTCTGGGAGAGGGGGTGTTGGTGAGCAGTTCTTC. Translated, it gives CASSPSGRGGVGEQFF. The variable domain in full, completed from reference TRBV5-6 and TRBJ2-1, reads DAGVTQSPTHLIKTRGQQVTLRCSPKSGHDTVSWYQQALGQGPQFIFQYYEEEERQRGNFPDRFSGHQFPNYSSELNVNALLLGDSALYLCASSPSGRGGVGEQFFGPGTRLTVL.

The genes are TRBV5-4 and TRBJ1-5, with unresolved D. The V end lost 0 bases, the J end lost 4 bases, and 5 bases lay between the germline ends. This CDR3 region has 13 residues. Germline V gene lookup returns CDR1 SGHNT and CDR2 YYREEE (reference sequence). The CDR3 coding sequence is TGTGCCAGCAGCTTGGATAGTAATCAGCCCCAGCATTTT. This codes for CASSLDSNQPQHF.

As to this clone: The junction departs from the called germline gene at one end, perhaps through a read error. The chain uses TRBV7-8 and TRBJ1-1, with 12 bases lining up with TRBD1. The CDR3 is 16 amino acids. Germline V gene data show CDR1 as SGHVS and CDR2 as FQNEAQ. The CDR3 sequence: CASSVAGTGGRTEAFF. CDR3 nucleotide sequence: TGTGCCAGCAGCGTAGCCGGGACAGGGGGCCGCACTGAAGCTTTCTTT.

This chain joins TRBV28 and TRBJ1-2; TRBD1 might be the D (5 bases). Per germline, CDR1 MDHEN and CDR2 SYDVKM. V was trimmed by 3 bases and J by 5 bases, leaving 10 bases between them. The CDR3 extends over 13 amino acids. The CDR3 reads CASSLEGEYGYTF. Written as DNA, the CDR3 is TGTGCCAGCAGTTTGGAAGGGGAATATGGCTACACCTTC.

The rearrangement links TRBV6-5 to TRBJ1-6; D gene unclear. The ends were cut back, 0 bases at V and 4 bases at J, with 10 bases in the middle. Germline V gene lookup returns CDR1 MNHEY and CDR2 SVGAGI. This CDR3 contains 16 residues. CDR3 protein: CASSYSEAIYNSPLHF. CDR3 nucleotides: TGTGCCAGCAGTTACTCGGAGGCAATTTATAATTCACCCCTCCACTTT.

This chain uses TRBV6-5 with TRBJ1-5, with unresolved D. CDR3 size: 11 residues. Germline CDR1 MNHEY, CDR2 SVGAGI. V lost 6 bases, J lost 7 bases, and 7 bases lay in between. The CDR3 region is CASREAQPQHF. CDR3 nucleotide sequence: TGTGCCAGCAGGGAGGCCCAGCCCCAGCATTTT.

This clone was seen a single time. The V call is TRBV30, the J call TRBJ2-1; 9 bases align to TRBD2. The CDR3 has 15 amino acids. After removal of 1 base from V and 4 bases from J, the junction contained 5 bases not matched to a gene. Germline-derived CDR1 and CDR2 are GTSNPN and SVGIG (reference sequence). DNA of the CDR3: TGTGCCTGGAGTGCCGGGACTAGCAGATACAATGAGCAGTTCTTC. Translating gives CAWSAGTSRYNEQFF. Together with reference TRBV30 and TRBJ2-1, the CDR3 gives the full variable domain: SQTIHQWPATLVQPVGSPLSLECTVEGTSNPNLYWYRQAAGRGLQLLFYSVGIGQISSEVPQNLSASRPQDRQFILSSKKLLLSDSGFYLCAWSAGTSRYNEQFFGPGTRLTVL.

The chain recombines TRBV7-5 with TRBJ1-2; the table's D call TRBD1 went unverified against the DNA. TRBV7-5 is classified as a pseudogene. This CDR3 contains 17 residues. The CDR3 coding sequence is TGTGCCAGAAGCTTAGTCGGTACAGGAGACCTCAACTATGGCTACACCTTC. Translation: CARSLVGTGDLNYGYTF.

This chain connects TRBV7-3 to TRBJ2-1, with 9 nucleotides matching TRBD2. The J segment lost 3 bases and the V segment lost 5 bases, leaving 5 bases of the junction unmatched. Per germline, CDR1 SGHTA and CDR2 FQGTGA. The CDR3 consists of 15 residues. The CDR3 DNA follows: TGTGCCAGCAGCAGAGCGGGAGGCCTCTACAATGAGCAGTTCTTC. Translating gives CASSRAGGLYNEQFF.

In this sample, this clone turned up once. This chain joins TRBV9 and TRBJ2-3, with D maybe TRBD1 (6 bases). The CDR3 runs to 15 residues. CDR1 and CDR2 (germline): SGDLS, YYNGEE. V was pared by 2 bases and J by 5 bases, with 15 bases between. CDR3 protein: CASSVSGELGDTQYF. The CDR3 nucleotides read TGTGCCAGCAGCGTCTCAGGGGAGTTGGGAGATACGCAGTATTTT.

This clone has a handful of counts. The gene calls are TRBV28 and TRBJ2-7; D is perhaps TRBD2 (6 bases). The CDR3 sequence is 14 residues long. V shed 5 bases and J shed 8 bases, with 19 bases lying between them. The germline gives CDR1 MDHEN, CDR2 SYDVKM. The CDR3 region is CASSPTGLLTKQYF. The CDR3 coding sequence is TGTGCCAGCAGTCCGACGGGACTCCTTACGAAGCAGTACTTC.

This chain joins TRBV11-2 and TRBJ2-3; D is uncertain. CDR1 SGHAT and CDR2 FQNNGV come from the germline V gene. Trimming pared 1 base from V and 2 bases from J, leaving 7 bases between. CDR3 size: 14 residues. The CDR3 spells CASSLGAHTDTQYF. The CDR3 DNA is TGTGCCAGCAGCTTAGGCGCTCACACAGATACGCAGTATTTT.

V and J are TRBV15 and TRBJ2-5, with no clear D. The CDR3 contains 13 residues. The V gene lost 1 base and the J gene lost 2 bases, with 5 bases spanning the gap. Germline V gives CDR1 LNHNV, CDR2 YYDKDF (reference sequence). The chain's CDR3 is CATSRVGQETQYF. The CDR3, as DNA: TGTGCCACCAGCAGAGTCGGGCAAGAGACCCAGTACTTC. The complete variable domain, with remaining parts taken from reference TRBV15 and TRBJ2-5, reads DAMVIQNPRYQVTQFGKPVTLSCSQTLNHNVMYWYQQKSSQAPKLLFHYYDKDFNNEADTPDNFQSRRPNTSFCFLDIRSPGLGDTAMYLCATSRVGQETQYFGPGTRLLVL.

V usage is TRBV2 and J usage is TRBJ2-5, with TRBD1 as a possible D gene (6 bases). V shed 6 bases and J shed 2 bases, with 10 bases lying between them. Germline CDR1 reads SNHLY; CDR2 reads FYNNEI. This CDR3 contains 13 residues. CDR3 sequence: CASRRTEQETQYF. CDR3 sequence (DNA): TGTGCCAGCAGGAGGACAGAGCAAGAGACCCAGTACTTC.

The chain joins TRBV7-6 to TRBJ2-1; 7 nucleotides line up with TRBD2. Germline V lookup: CDR1 SGHVS, CDR2 FNYEAQ. This CDR3 has 18 residues. Trimming removed 1 base from V and 4 bases from J; junction bases left unmatched: 13. CDR3 coding DNA: TGTGCCAGCAGCTTAGTTAGAAGCGGGGTCCTATCTTACAATGAGCAGTTCTTC. Its translation: CASSLVRSGVLSYNEQFF.

The V and J genes are TRBV27 and TRBJ1-5, with a tentative D call TRBD1 (5 bases). The CDR3 length is 14 residues. CDR1 and CDR2 from the germline V gene are MNHEY and SMNVEV (reference sequence). Trimming cost V 2 bases and J 2 bases, with 7 bases left between them. CDR3 sequence reads: CASSLVGGNQPQHF. The CDR3 DNA reads TGTGCCAGCAGTTTAGTAGGGGGCAATCAGCCCCAGCATTTT.

In this sample, this clone turned up a few times. The CDR3 region has the DNA TGTGCCAGTAGTCCAGATTCAGGGGGCGGACAGCCCCAGCATTTT. Its protein is CASSPDSGGGQPQHF. The chain couples TRBV19 to TRBJ1-5; 8 positions agree with TRBD1. This CDR3 region has 15 residues. The junction had 10 bases not matched to a gene; V was cut back by 5 bases and J by 7 bases. Germline V gives CDR1 LNHDA, CDR2 SQIVND (reference sequence).

The J gene is TRBJ1-2, the V gene TRBV7-9, with 12 bases fitting TRBD1. The CDR3 spans 15 residues. CDR1 and CDR2 from the germline V gene are SEHNR and FQNEAQ (reference sequence). With V trimmed by 3 bases and J by 8 bases, 7 bases remained unmatched. This chain's CDR3 is CASSLVLGTGGGYTF. CDR3 sequence (DNA): TGTGCCAGCAGCTTGGTGTTAGGGACAGGGGGCGGCTACACCTTC.